The sequence of this T cell receptor beta chain was determined in a study of T-cell memory formation after mild COVID-19. For the study at large: Largely donor-specific TCR clusters were found. Study results and caveats: CM and EM subsets held most contracting CD4+ clones; EMRA held CD8+ ones. Within pre-infection memory, some responding clones were found, suggesting cross-reactive memory joined.

Using constant-segment primers, 5'RACE produced TCR alpha and TCR beta cDNA libraries carrying sample barcodes and UMIs. TCRdb reanalysed the 5' RACE reads using MiXCR and keeps one entry per CDR3 protein. The sample consists of some 320,000 distinct CDR3 sequences, approximately 15% of them appearing once. The V end lost 8 bases, the J end lost 4 bases, and 12 bases lay between the germline ends. This CDR3 contains 13 residues. Germline loops: CDR1 MDHEN, CDR2 SYDVKM. Details on this clonotype: What it recognizes is unknown.

The sample was PBMCs or a T cell subset sorted from them (not recorded which). The clonotype was recovered from a man younger than 30 who had mild COVID-19 (a few samples of this study predate the infection). Cell type and time point are not known. The rearrangement links TRBV28 to TRBJ2-1; D gene ambiguous. The DNA of the CDR3 is TGTGCCAGCGGCCGGGCGGCTTACAATGAGCAGTTCTTC. Translation gives CASGRAAYNEQFF.